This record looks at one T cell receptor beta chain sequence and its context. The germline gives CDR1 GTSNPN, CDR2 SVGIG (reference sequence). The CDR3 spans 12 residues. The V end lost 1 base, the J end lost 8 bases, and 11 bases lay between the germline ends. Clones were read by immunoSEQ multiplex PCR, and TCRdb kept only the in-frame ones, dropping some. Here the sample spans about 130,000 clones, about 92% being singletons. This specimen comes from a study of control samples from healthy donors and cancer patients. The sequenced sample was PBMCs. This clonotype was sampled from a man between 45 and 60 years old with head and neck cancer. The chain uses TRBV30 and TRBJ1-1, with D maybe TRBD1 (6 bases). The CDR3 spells CAWSGTDREAFF. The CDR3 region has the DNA TGTGCCTGGAGTGGGACAGACAGGGAAGCTTTCTTT.